These T cell receptor beta chains were read from a single sample in a study of cytomegalovirus exposure and HLA in healthy donors. Sequenced by immunoSEQ multiplex PCR; TCRdb stores in-frame clones only, minus some. The sample has some 150,000 clones; approximately 80% are singletons. Sequencing input: PBMCs. Receptors were obtained from a female donor in good health and CMV-seropositive. Each CDR3 is given without its conserved first and last residue. The D gene is left open where the match is weak.

CDR3 protein: ASSFYGHGEKLF
CDR3 length: 12
J gene: TRBJ1-4
V gene: TRBV27
D gene: -

CDR3 protein: ASSVGGGSATGELF
CDR3 length: 14
J gene: TRBJ2-2
V gene: TRBV28
D gene: TRBD2

CDR3 protein: ASSAGAGTDTQY
CDR3 length: 12
J gene: TRBJ2-3
V gene: TRBV11-3
D gene: -

CDR3 protein: ASSEPGQGVQETQY
CDR3 length: 14
J gene: TRBJ2-5
V gene: TRBV25-1
D gene: TRBD1

CDR3 protein: ASSRDFPEAF
CDR3 length: 10
J gene: TRBJ1-1
V gene: TRBV7-9
D gene: -

CDR3 protein: SVSRLNTEAF
CDR3 length: 10
J gene: TRBJ1-1
V gene: TRBV29-1
D gene: -

CDR3 protein: ASSLPVQEQAF
CDR3 length: 11
J gene: TRBJ1-1
V gene: TRBV28
D gene: -

CDR3 protein: ASSLGTGWDQPQH
CDR3 length: 13
J gene: TRBJ1-5
V gene: TRBV28
D gene: TRBD1

CDR3 protein: ASREGPTNEKLF
CDR3 length: 12
J gene: TRBJ1-4
V gene: TRBV6-5
D gene: -

CDR3 protein: ASREGTSGTEAF
CDR3 length: 12
J gene: TRBJ1-1
V gene: TRBV28
D gene: -

CDR3 protein: ASSQESGSYEQY
CDR3 length: 12
J gene: -
V gene: TRBV4-2
D gene: -